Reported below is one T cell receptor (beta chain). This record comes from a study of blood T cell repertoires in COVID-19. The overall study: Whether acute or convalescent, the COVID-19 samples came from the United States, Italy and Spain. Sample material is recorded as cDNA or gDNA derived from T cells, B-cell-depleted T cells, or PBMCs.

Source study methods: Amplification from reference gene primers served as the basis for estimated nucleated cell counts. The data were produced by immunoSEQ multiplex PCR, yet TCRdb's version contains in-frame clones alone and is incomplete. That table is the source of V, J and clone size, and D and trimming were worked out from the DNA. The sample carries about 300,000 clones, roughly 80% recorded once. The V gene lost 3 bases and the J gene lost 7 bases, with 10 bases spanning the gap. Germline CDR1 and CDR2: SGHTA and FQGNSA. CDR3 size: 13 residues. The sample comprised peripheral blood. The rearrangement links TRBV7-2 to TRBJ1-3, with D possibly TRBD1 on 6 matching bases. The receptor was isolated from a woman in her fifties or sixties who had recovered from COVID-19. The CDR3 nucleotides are TGTGCCAGCAGCTTCCTAACAGGGAACACCATATATTTT. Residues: CASSFLTGNTIYF.